This is a list of T cell receptor beta chains from one sample in a study of blood T cell repertoires in COVID-19. Repertoires were generated with immunoSEQ multiplex PCR, while TCRdb's copy carries only in-frame clones and drops some. The table lists tens of thousands of clones, roughly 89% of them singletons. Sequenced sample: peripheral blood. The receptor set was obtained from a woman of 80 years or more with acute or convalescent COVID-19. Each CDR3 is given with its conserved first and last residue. The D gene is left open where the match is weak. A row's size may be missing; if present it is once, few, many or a size class.

j_call v_call clone_size d_call cdr3_aa cdr3_nt
TRBJ2-1 TRBV7-9 NA NA CASSPKAAGYSYNEQFF TGTGCCAGCAGCCCAAAAGCTGCGGGGTATTCCTACAATGAGCAGTTCTTC
TRBJ1-1 TRBV11-3 NA NA CASSPNPQGTEAFF TGTGCCAGCAGCCCAAACCCACAGGGCACTGAAGCTTTCTTT
TRBJ2-7 TRBV30 once NA CAWSGNSPTYEQYF TGTGCCTGGAGTGGTAACAGTCCAACCTACGAGCAGTACTTC
TRBJ1-3 TRBV7-8 NA TRBD1 CASSLASPGQVSGNTIYF TGTGCCAGCAGCTTAGCCAGCCCGGGACAGGTCTCTGGAAACACCATATATTTT
TRBJ2-7 TRBV7-3 NA NA CASSYGQSTVYEQYF TGTGCCAGCAGCTACGGACAGTCGACTGTCTACGAGCAGTACTTC
TRBJ2-1 TRBV9 NA NA CASSVGPGGDSYNEQFF TGTGCCAGCAGCGTAGGCCCCGGCGGGGACTCCTACAATGAGCAGTTCTTC
TRBJ2-3 TRBV7-3 NA NA CASSLMGAKSDTQYF TGTGCCAGCAGCTTAATGGGAGCCAAGAGTGATACGCAGTATTTT
TRBJ1-1 TRBV18 NA NA CASSGGSSNTEAFF TGTGCCAGCTCAGGCGGTAGTTCGAACACTGAAGCTTTCTTT
TRBJ2-7 TRBV7-2 NA NA CASSDISRRVGLQEQYF TGTGCCAGCAGCGATATATCTCGGCGGGTGGGATTGCAAGAGCAGTACTTC
TRBJ2-5 TRBV6-1 NA TRBD1 CASSEAQGAGRETQYF TGTGCCAGCAGTGAGGCACAGGGGGCCGGGCGAGAGACCCAGTACTTC
TRBJ2-7 TRBV28 NA TRBD2 CASSLSSGSSYEQYF TGTGCCAGCAGTTTATCTAGCGGGAGCTCCTACGAGCAGTACTTC
TRBJ2-1 TRBV7-3 NA TRBD1 CASSLQTGGVSNEQFF TGTGCCAGCAGCTTACAGACAGGGGGCGTTTCAAATGAGCAGTTCTTC
TRBJ2-1 TRBV11-2 NA NA CASSPLQGLLSYNEQFF TGTGCCAGCAGCCCCCTCCAGGGGTTACTTTCCTACAATGAGCAGTTCTTC
TRBJ2-1 TRBV9 NA TRBD2 CASSVDASGGPYNEQFF TGTGCCAGCAGCGTAGATGCTAGCGGGGGACCCTACAATGAGCAGTTCTTC
TRBJ2-3 TRBV7-3 NA TRBD1 CASSLSLDRGRDTQYF TGTGCCAGCAGCTTATCTCTGGACAGGGGGCGGGATACGCAGTATTTT
TRBJ1-1 TRBV7-8 NA NA CASSLDIVEWAFF TGTGCCAGCAGCTTGGACATAGTGGAATGGGCTTTCTTT
TRBJ2-7 TRBV28 once TRBD1 CASSSSGTGNEQYF TGTGCCAGCAGTTCCTCCGGGACAGGGAATGAGCAGTACTTC
TRBJ2-5 TRBV6-2/TRBV6-3 NA TRBD2 CASSYGLAGTQVTQYF TGTGCCAGCAGTTACGGTCTAGCGGGGACTCAGGTGACCCAGTACTTC
TRBJ2-7 TRBV5-1 NA NA CASSHSYEQYF TGCGCCAGCAGTCATAGCTACGAGCAGTACTTC
TRBJ2-3 TRBV5-1 NA TRBD1 CASSLALGTAPTDTQYF TGCGCCAGCAGCTTGGCGTTAGGGACAGCCCCCACAGATACGCAGTATTTT
TRBJ1-1 TRBV28 NA NA CASSFLRGNTEAFF TGTGCCAGCAGTTTCCTCCGGGGGAACACTGAAGCTTTCTTT
TRBJ2-5 TRBV7-9 NA NA CASSLGQIQETQYF TGTGCCAGCAGCTTAGGGCAGATACAAGAGACCCAGTACTTC
TRBJ2-5 TRBV10-3 NA NA CAISEGQQETQYF TGTGCCATCAGTGAGGGCCAACAAGAGACCCAGTACTTC
TRBJ1-1 TRBV5-1 NA NA CASSWTANTGNTEAFF TGCGCCAGCAGCTGGACAGCGAACACCGGGAACACTGAAGCTTTCTTT
TRBJ1-4 TRBV7-2 NA NA CASSLGGTNEKLFF TGTGCCAGCAGCCTCGGAGGGACTAATGAAAAACTGTTTTTT
TRBJ1-1 TRBV15 once NA CATSAERAVNTEAFF TGTGCCACCAGCGCCGAACGAGCCGTGAACACTGAAGCTTTCTTT
TRBJ2-1 TRBV5-4 few NA CASSPPAGIYGEQFF TGTGCCAGCAGCCCGCCGGCAGGGATATACGGTGAGCAGTTCTTC
TRBJ2-3 TRBV24-1 NA TRBD2 CATGGGSRGTDTQYF TGTGCCACCGGCGGCGGGAGTCGGGGCACAGATACGCAGTATTTT
TRBJ2-3 TRBV7-3 NA TRBD1 CASSQDRADTQYF TGTGCCAGCAGCCAAGACAGGGCAGATACGCAGTATTTT
TRBJ2-3 TRBV2 NA NA CASSPPVATDTQYF TGTGCCAGCAGTCCCCCAGTTGCCACAGATACGCAGTATTTT
TRBJ2-1 TRBV9 few NA CASSGTSYNEQFF TGTGCCAGCAGCGGGACTTCCTACAATGAGCAGTTCTTC
TRBJ1-1 TRBV7-6 NA TRBD1 CASSSEQGAYTEAFF TGTGCCAGCAGCTCGGAACAGGGGGCATACACTGAAGCTTTCTTT
TRBJ2-1 TRBV9 NA NA CASSVVGGTGGNEQFF TGTGCCAGCAGCGTAGTGGGGGGGACAGGTGGCAATGAGCAGTTCTTC
TRBJ1-2 TRBV18 few NA CASSPYGTPNYGYTF TGTGCCAGCTCACCTTACGGGACACCTAACTATGGCTACACCTTC
TRBJ1-1 TRBV3-1/TRBV3-2 NA TRBD1 CASSQGVSTEAFF TGTGCCAGCAGTCAGGGGGTGAGCACTGAAGCTTTCTTT
TRBJ1-4 TRBV7-9 NA TRBD1 CASSPTGASFNEKLFF TGTGCCAGCAGCCCAACAGGGGCATCCTTTAATGAAAAACTGTTTTTT
TRBJ2-7 TRBV3-1/TRBV3-2 medium-sized TRBD2 CASSFGTSGRFEQYF TGTGCCAGCAGCTTCGGGACTAGCGGGAGGTTCGAGCAGTACTTC